Listed here is a single T cell receptor (beta chain). Its antigen remains unidentified. Sequencing used immunoSEQ multiplex PCR; TCRdb keeps in-frame clones, though not all of them. The sample lists under 20,000 clones, approximately 88% occurring once. These data are taken from a study of T cell responses to AZD1222 COVID-19 vaccine. Germline-derived CDR1 and CDR2 are SEHNR and FQNEAQ (reference sequence). The CDR3 is made up of 13 amino acids. Trimming pared 7 bases from V and 10 bases from J, leaving 19 bases between. Study-wide results and caveats: Donor demographics were predominantly white British with a female majority; clonal diversity may be underestimated.

The source was peripheral blood, collected 28 days after the second AZD1222 dose. This sequence was found in an adult who received the AZD1222 COVID-19 vaccine. The chain joins TRBV7-9 to TRBJ1-1; maybe TRBD1 (5 bases). This CDR3 reads CASTMGPNPGAFF. The CDR3 region has the DNA TGTGCCAGCACCATGGGACCGAACCCGGGAGCTTTCTTT.